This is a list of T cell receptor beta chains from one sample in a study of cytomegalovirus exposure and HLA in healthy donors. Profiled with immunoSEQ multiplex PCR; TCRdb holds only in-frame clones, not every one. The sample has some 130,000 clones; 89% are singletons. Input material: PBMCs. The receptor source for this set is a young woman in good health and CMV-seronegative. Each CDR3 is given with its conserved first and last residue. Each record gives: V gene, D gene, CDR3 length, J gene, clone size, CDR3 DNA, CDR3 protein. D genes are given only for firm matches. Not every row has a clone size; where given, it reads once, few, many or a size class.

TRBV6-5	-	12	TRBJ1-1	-	TGTGCCAGCACGCCCCAGGTTGGAGAAGCTTTCTTT	CASTPQVGEAFF
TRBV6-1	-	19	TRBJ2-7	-	TGTGCCAGCAGTGAAGGGAGGCCTGGGGGGACTTGGGTACCCTACGAGCAGTACTTC	CASSEGRPGGTWVPYEQYF
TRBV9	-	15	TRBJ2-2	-	TGTGCCAGCAGCGTAGATGGGGGGTGGTCCGGGGAGCTGTTTTTT	CASSVDGGWSGELFF
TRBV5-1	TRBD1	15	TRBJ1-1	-	TGCGCCAGCAGCTTGGGACGGGACAGCTTCACTGAAGCTTTCTTT	CASSLGRDSFTEAFF
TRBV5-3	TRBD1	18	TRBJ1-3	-	TGTGCCAGAAGCTTAGGGACAGGGGAAAATCTGCCTGGAAACACCATATATTTT	CARSLGTGENLPGNTIYF
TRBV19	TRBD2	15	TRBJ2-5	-	TGTGCCAGTAGTCCAGCGGGGGTCGAGGTGGAGACCCAGTACTTC	CASSPAGVEVETQYF
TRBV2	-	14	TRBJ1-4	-	TGTGCCAGCAGTGAACTACAACGGGGTGAAAAACTGTTTTTT	CASSELQRGEKLFF
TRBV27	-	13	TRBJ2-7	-	TGTGCCAGCAGTTACGTCGGTACCTACGAGCAGTACTTC	CASSYVGTYEQYF
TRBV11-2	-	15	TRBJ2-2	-	TGTGCCAGCAGCCCCCGGACAAGCCCCACCGGGGAGCTGTTTTTT	CASSPRTSPTGELFF
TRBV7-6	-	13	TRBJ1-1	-	TGTGCCAGCAGCTTAGCGGTCCAGACTGAAGCTTTCTTT	CASSLAVQTEAFF
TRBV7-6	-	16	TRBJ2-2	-	TGTGCCAGCAGCTTGTTTCTAGCGAAGAACACCGGGGAGCTGTTTTTT	CASSLFLAKNTGELFF
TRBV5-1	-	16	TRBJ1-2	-	TGCGCCAGCAGCTTGGTGTTCAGTGGCAGGGTGGGTGGCTACACCTTC	CASSLVFSGRVGGYTF
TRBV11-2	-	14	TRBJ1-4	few	TGTGCCAGCAGCCCTGGACAAAATAATGAAAAACTGTTTTTT	CASSPGQNNEKLFF
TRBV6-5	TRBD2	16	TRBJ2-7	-	TGTGCCAGCAGTTACTCGGGGACTAGCGGGGACTACGAGCAGTACTTC	CASSYSGTSGDYEQYF
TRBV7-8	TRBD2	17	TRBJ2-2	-	TGTGCCAGCAGCTTAGCGAGTATCGGGGGGGAGGACGGGGAGCTGTTTTTT	CASSLASIGGEDGELFF
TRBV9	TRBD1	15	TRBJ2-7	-	TGTGCCAGCAGCCCAACAGGGGGCTACTCCTACGAGCAGTACTTC	CASSPTGGYSYEQYF
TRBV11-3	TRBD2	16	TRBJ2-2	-	TGTGCCAGCAGCTTATTTAGCGGGGAAACAACCGGGGAGCTGTTTTTT	CASSLFSGETTGELFF
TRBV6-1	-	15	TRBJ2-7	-	TGTGCCACCACCCTCAGCCCGACGGGAGTCTACGAGCAGTACTTC	CATTLSPTGVYEQYF
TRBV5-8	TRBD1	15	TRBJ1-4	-	TGTGCCAGCAGCCCGGGACAGGGACGAAATGAAAAACTGTTTTTT	CASSPGQGRNEKLFF
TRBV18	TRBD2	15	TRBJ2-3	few	TGTGCCAGCTCACCACTAGCGGGGGGCACAGATACGCAGTATTTT	CASSPLAGGTDTQYF
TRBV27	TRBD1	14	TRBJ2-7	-	TGTGCCAGCAGTCGACAGGGGACTGTCTACGAGCAGTACTTC	CASSRQGTVYEQYF
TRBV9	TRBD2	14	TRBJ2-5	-	TGTGCCAGCAGCTCGAGCGGGGTACAAGAGACCCAGTACTTC	CASSSSGVQETQYF
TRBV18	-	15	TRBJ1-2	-	TGTGCCAGCTCACCATTGGCAGGGGTCGCCGATGGCTACACCTTC	CASSPLAGVADGYTF
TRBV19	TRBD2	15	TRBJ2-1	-	TGTGCCAGTAGTATACTAGCGGGGGGTGTGTATGAGCAGTTCTTC	CASSILAGGVYEQFF
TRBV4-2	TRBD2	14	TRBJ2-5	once	TGTGCCAGCAGCCCGGGGGGGCCCCAAGAGACCCAGTACTTC	CASSPGGPQETQYF
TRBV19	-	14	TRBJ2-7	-	TGTGCCAGTAGGGGTGCGGGACCGCGTCACGAGCAGTACTTC	CASRGAGPRHEQYF
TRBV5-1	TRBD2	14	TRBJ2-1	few	TGCGCCAGCAGCAAAAGCGGGGCCCAAATTGAGCAGTTCTTC	CASSKSGAQIEQFF
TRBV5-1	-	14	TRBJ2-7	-	TGCGCCAGCAGCTTAGGGGGTCCAACCTACGAGCAGTACTTC	CASSLGGPTYEQYF
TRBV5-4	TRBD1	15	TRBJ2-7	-	TGTGCCAGCAGCCAAACAGGGGTTGAGTCCTACGAGCAGTACTTC	CASSQTGVESYEQYF
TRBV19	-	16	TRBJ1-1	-	TGTGCCAGTAGGGAGGGGACCCTTCATCCGAACACTGAAGCTTTCTTT	CASREGTLHPNTEAFF
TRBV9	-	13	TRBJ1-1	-	TGTGCCAGCAGCTCAGAAGGAGGTCTAAAAGCTTTCTTT	CASSSEGGLKAFF
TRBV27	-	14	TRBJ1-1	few	TGTGCCAGCACCCCCTTGGCGGGGAACACTGAAGCTTTCTTT	CASTPLAGNTEAFF